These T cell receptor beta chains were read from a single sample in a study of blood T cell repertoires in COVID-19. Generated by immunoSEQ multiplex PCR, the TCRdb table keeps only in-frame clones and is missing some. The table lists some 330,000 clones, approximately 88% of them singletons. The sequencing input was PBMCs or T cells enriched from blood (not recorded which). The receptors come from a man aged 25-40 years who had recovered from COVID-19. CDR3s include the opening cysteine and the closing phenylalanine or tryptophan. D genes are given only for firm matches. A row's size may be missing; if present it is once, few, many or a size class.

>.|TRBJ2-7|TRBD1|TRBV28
CASSSGQAIYEQYF
TGTGCCAGCAGTTCGGGACAGGCCATCTACGAGCAGTACTTC
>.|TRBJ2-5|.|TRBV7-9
CASSLITGYSGETQYF
TGTGCCAGCAGCTTGATAACAGGTTATTCAGGGGAGACCCAGTACTTC
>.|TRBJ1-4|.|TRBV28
CASSLFQTTNEKLFF
TGTGCCAGCAGTTTATTCCAGACAACTAATGAAAAACTGTTTTTT
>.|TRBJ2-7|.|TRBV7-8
CASRAPRTSYEQYF
TGTGCCAGCAGAGCCCCGAGAACCTCCTACGAGCAGTACTTC
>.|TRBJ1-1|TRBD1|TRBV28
CASSWDRMNTEAFF
TGTGCCAGCAGTTGGGACAGGATGAACACTGAAGCTTTCTTT
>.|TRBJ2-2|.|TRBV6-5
CASSYGSGGELFF
TGTGCCAGCAGTTACGGGTCAGGCGGGGAGCTGTTTTTT
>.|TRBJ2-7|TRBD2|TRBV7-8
CASRPSGGTSGVYEQYF
TGTGCCAGCAGACCTAGCGGGGGTACTAGCGGGGTATACGAGCAGTACTTC
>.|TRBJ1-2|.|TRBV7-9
CASSLAGGSHNYGYTF
TGTGCCAGCAGCTTAGCAGGAGGGAGTCATAACTATGGCTACACCTTC
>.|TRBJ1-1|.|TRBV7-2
CASSLEGGVTEAFF
TGTGCCAGCAGCTTAGAGGGAGGAGTCACTGAAGCTTTCTTT
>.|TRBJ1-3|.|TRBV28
CASSTEGQYSRNTIYF
TGTGCCAGCAGCACAGAAGGACAGTATAGCAGGAACACCATATATTTT
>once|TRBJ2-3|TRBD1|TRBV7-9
CASSPGQGIEDTQYF
TGTGCCAGCAGCCCCGGACAGGGGATTGAGGATACGCAGTATTTT
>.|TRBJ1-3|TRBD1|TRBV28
CASSPQDRFSGNTIYF
TGTGCCAGCAGTCCACAGGACAGGTTCTCTGGAAACACCATATATTTT
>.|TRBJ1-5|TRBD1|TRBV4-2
CASSQAPTGGDNQPQHF
TGTGCCAGCAGCCAAGCCCCGACAGGGGGAGACAATCAGCCCCAGCATTTT
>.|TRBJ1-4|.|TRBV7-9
CASSFRQAGEKLFF
TGTGCCAGCAGCTTTAGACAGGCCGGTGAAAAACTGTTTTTT
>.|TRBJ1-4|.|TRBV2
CASSDGNEKLFF
TGTGCCAGCAGTGACGGGAATGAAAAACTGTTTTTT
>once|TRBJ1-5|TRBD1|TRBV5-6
CASSKGTGNQPQHF
TGTGCCAGCAGCAAGGGGACAGGCAATCAGCCCCAGCATTTT
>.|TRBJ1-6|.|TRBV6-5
CASRDTSYNSPLHF
TGTGCCAGCAGGGACACTTCTTATAATTCACCCCTCCACTTT
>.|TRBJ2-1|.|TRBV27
CASSLNLVTEQFF
TGTGCCAGCAGCCTCAATTTAGTTACTGAGCAGTTCTTC
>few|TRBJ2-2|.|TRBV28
CASSLAGAMNTGELFF
TGTGCCAGCAGTTTGGCAGGGGCCATGAACACCGGGGAGCTGTTTTTT
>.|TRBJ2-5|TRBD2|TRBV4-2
CASSQGTSETSDSETQYF
TGTGCCAGCAGCCAAGGGACCTCCGAGACTAGCGATTCCGAGACCCAGTACTTC
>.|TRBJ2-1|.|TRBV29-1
CSVRGTSYNEQFF
TGCAGCGTGCGCGGGACCTCCTACAATGAGCAGTTCTTC
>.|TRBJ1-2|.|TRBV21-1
CASSSAPQGKNGYTF
TGTGCCAGCAGCTCCGCCCCCCAGGGAAAGAATGGCTACACCTTC
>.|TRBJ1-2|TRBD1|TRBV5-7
CASSSGHRDRLYGYTF
TGTGCCAGCAGCTCTGGGCACCGGGACAGGCTATATGGCTACACCTTC
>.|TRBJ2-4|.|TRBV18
CASSPPPVQRKNIQYF
TGTGCCAGCTCACCACCGCCGGTCCAGCGCAAAAACATTCAGTACTTC
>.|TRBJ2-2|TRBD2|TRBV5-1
CASQSSGGPTGELFF
TGCGCCAGCCAATCTAGCGGGGGACCCACCGGGGAGCTGTTTTTT
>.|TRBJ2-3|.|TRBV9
CASSARSWTSTDTQYF
TGTGCCAGCAGCGCCCGATCCTGGACTAGCACAGATACGCAGTATTTT
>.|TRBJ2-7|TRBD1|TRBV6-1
CASSEAWDRAYEQYF
TGTGCCAGCAGTGAAGCATGGGACAGGGCCTACGAGCAGTACTTC
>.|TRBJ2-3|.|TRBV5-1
CASSLASQGGTQYF
TGCGCCAGCAGCTTGGCCTCGCAGGGGGGTACGCAGTATTTT
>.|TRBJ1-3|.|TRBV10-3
CAISEEVLKGNTIYF
TGTGCCATCAGTGAGGAGGTCCTAAAGGGAAACACCATATATTTT
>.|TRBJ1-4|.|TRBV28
CASSLEGKLFF
TGTGCCAGCAGTTTAGAGGGAAAACTGTTTTTT
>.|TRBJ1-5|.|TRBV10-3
CAISETPGEGEAQHF
TGTGCCATCAGTGAAACTCCTGGGGAGGGTGAGGCCCAGCATTTT
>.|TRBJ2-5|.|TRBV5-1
CASSLDRVETQYF
TGCGCCAGCAGCTTGGACAGGGTCGAGACCCAGTACTTC
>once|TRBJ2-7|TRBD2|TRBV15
CATSTYTRGGEQYF
TGTGCCACCAGCACCTACACCCGGGGGGGCGAGCAGTACTTC
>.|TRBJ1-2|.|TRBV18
CASSPDQANYGYTF
TGTGCCAGCTCACCAGATCAGGCCAACTATGGCTACACCTTC
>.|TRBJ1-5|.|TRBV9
CASSVAVGEPQHF
TGTGCCAGCAGCGTAGCAGTGGGAGAGCCCCAGCATTTT
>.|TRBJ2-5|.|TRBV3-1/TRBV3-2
CASSRPSRAQETQYF
TGTGCCAGCAGCCGGCCCTCCAGGGCACAAGAGACCCAGTACTTC
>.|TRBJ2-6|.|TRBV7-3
CASSLGQGPRVGGANVLTF
TGTGCCAGCAGCTTGGGACAAGGCCCTCGGGTCGGGGGGGCCAACGTCCTGACTTTC
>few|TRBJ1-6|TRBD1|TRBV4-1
CASSQGQLSSYNSPLHF
TGCGCCAGCAGCCAGGGACAGCTAAGCTCCTATAATTCACCCCTCCACTTT
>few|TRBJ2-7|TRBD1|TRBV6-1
CASSELGQSYEQYF
TGTGCCAGCAGTGAATTGGGACAGTCCTACGAGCAGTACTTC
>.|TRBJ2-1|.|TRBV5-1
CASSPQGAGMDEQFF
TGCGCCTCGAGCCCCCAAGGGGCAGGGATGGATGAGCAGTTCTTC
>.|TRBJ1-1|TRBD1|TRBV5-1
CASSSPYRGQDTEAFF
TGCGCCAGCAGCTCACCCTACAGGGGGCAGGACACTGAAGCTTTCTTT